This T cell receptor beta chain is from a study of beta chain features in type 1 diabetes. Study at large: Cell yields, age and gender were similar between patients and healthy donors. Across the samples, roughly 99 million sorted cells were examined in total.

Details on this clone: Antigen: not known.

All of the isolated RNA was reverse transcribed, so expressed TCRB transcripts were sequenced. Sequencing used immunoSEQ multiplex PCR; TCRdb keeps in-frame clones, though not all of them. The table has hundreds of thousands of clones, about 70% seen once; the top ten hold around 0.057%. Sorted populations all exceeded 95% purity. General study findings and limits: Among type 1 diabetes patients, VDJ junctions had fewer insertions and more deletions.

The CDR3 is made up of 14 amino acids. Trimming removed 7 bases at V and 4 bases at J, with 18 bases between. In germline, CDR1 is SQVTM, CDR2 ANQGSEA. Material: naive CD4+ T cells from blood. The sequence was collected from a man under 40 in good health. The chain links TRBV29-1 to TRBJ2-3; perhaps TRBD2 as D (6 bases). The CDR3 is CSGRRDWSADTQYF. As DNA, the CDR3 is TGCAGCGGCAGGCGGGACTGGAGCGCAGATACGCAGTATTTT.